This is a list of T cell receptor beta chains from one sample in a study of human T cells and chemical hapten exposure. MiXCR was run by TCRdb on the RACE reads, yielding one entry per CDR3 protein. The data contain about 140,000 distinct CDR3 sequences, over 9.5% of them seen just once; the ten biggest clones take up 1.4%. The sequences come from whole blood, collected in connection with sensitization to the hapten diphenylcyclopropenone (DPC). Source of these receptors: a woman aged 45-65 years with alopecia areata. Some clones in this sample may be carry-over from other donors' samples. Both conserved end residues are part of each CDR3. D genes are given only for firm matches. Clone size appears in some rows only: once, few, many, or a class for an expanded clone.

TRBJ1-1,TRBV3-1,many,-,TGTGCCAGCAGCCAAGTACGGGCGCGAGGGAACACTGAAGCTTTCTTT,CASSQVRARGNTEAFF
TRBJ2-1,TRBV6-2/TRBV6-3,-,-,TGTGCCAGCGGATCCGTGAGTGCCTACAATGAGCAGTTCTTC,CASGSVSAYNEQFF
TRBJ2-3,TRBV2,few,TRBD1,TGTGCCAGCAGGCCGGGACAGGGGATGATAGATACGCAGTATTTT,CASRPGQGMIDTQYF
TRBJ2-6,TRBV12-3/TRBV12-4,many,-,TGTGCCAGCAGTTTACTGTCCGGGGCCAACGTCCTGACTTTC,CASSLLSGANVLTF
TRBJ2-5,TRBV7-2,-,-,TGTGCCAGCAGCCCTGGACCGGGAGCGGAGACCCAGTACTTC,CASSPGPGAETQYF
TRBJ1-2,TRBV13,many,TRBD1,TGTGCCAGCAGCTTAATCCGCGACAGGGGTTCGACTTACACCTTC,CASSLIRDRGSTYTF
TRBJ2-7,TRBV28,few,-,TGTGCCAGCAGTTTGGGCAGGAGGGAGCAGTACTTC,CASSLGRREQYF
TRBJ2-5,TRBV20-1,few,TRBD1,TGCAGTGCTAGCACAGGGGGGACCCAGTACTTC,CSASTGGTQYF
TRBJ2-7,TRBV7-9,-,-,TGTGCCAGCAGCTTAACATCTGGATGGGGTGCCTCCGAGCAGTACTTC,CASSLTSGWGASEQYF
TRBJ2-1,TRBV6-4,many,-,TGTGCCAGCAGTGAAAGAGCCCACAATGAGCAGTTCTTC,CASSERAHNEQFF
TRBJ1-4,TRBV20-1,few,-,TGCAGTGCGATCGTCCCTGGGGGGGGCCCCAATGAAAAACTGTTTTTT,CSAIVPGGGPNEKLFF
TRBJ2-1,TRBV19,-,-,TGTGCCAGTAGCCTGGGAAGATCCTACAATGAGCAGTTCTTC,CASSLGRSYNEQFF
TRBJ2-1,TRBV12-3/TRBV12-4,-,-,TGTGCCAGCAGCCCGGGTGCGGGGTCCTACAATGAGCAGTTCTTC,CASSPGAGSYNEQFF
TRBJ2-1,TRBV28,-,TRBD2,TGTGCCAGCAGAGACGCCGGGTCGGGGGGCAATGAGCAGTTCTTC,CASRDAGSGGNEQFF
TRBJ2-7,TRBV12-3/TRBV12-4,many,TRBD2,TGTGCCAGCAGTCCGGGACTAGCGGGAGTATCCGAGCAGTACTTC,CASSPGLAGVSEQYF
TRBJ2-3,TRBV24-1,many,TRBD1,TGTGCCACCAGTGAAGCGACAGGGGGGTACACAGATACGCAGTATTTT,CATSEATGGYTDTQYF
TRBJ1-5,TRBV4-3,-,TRBD1,TGCGCCAGCAGCCAAGAGTACAGGGGCGGGAATCAGCCCCAGCATTTT,CASSQEYRGGNQPQHF
TRBJ2-4,TRBV7-3,many,TRBD2,TGTGCCAGCAGCCCCGGGACTAGCGAAAACATTCAGTACTTC,CASSPGTSENIQYF
TRBJ2-1,TRBV27,many,TRBD1,TGTGCCAGCAGTTCACCCCCCGGGACAGGGATATACAATGAGCAGTTCTTC,CASSSPPGTGIYNEQFF
TRBJ2-7,TRBV29-1,-,TRBD2,TGCAGCGTTGGATCGGGGGGGCACGAGCAGTACTTC,CSVGSGGHEQYF
TRBJ2-7,TRBV13,few,-,TGTGCCAGCAGCACCCAGCGGGCCTACGAGCAGTACTTC,CASSTQRAYEQYF
TRBJ1-3,TRBV28,few,-,TGTGCCAGCAGTTTAGGGGACTACTCTGGAAACACCATATATTTT,CASSLGDYSGNTIYF
TRBJ2-7,TRBV10-3,-,-,TGTGCCATCAGCACCTCCCCCCCGAGGGGGTCTTACGAGCAGTACTTC,CAISTSPPRGSYEQYF